These T cell receptor beta chains were read from a single sample in a study of early T cells in non-severe SARS-CoV-2 infection. One entry per CDR3 protein results from TCRdb running MiXCR on the 5' RACE reads. The sample contains nearly 95,000 distinct CDR3 sequences, 15% to 20% of which appear only once. The sequencing here drew on whole blood, taken at baseline. These receptors all come from an adult who was a healthcare worker with PCR-confirmed SARS-CoV-2 infection or an uninfected control (not recorded which). CDR3s include the opening cysteine and the closing phenylalanine or tryptophan. A D gene is named only where the DNA matches it firmly. Not every row has a clone size; where given, it reads once, few, many or a size class.

few	TRBV6-5	TRBJ2-1	TRBD1	TGTGCCAGCAGGCGACGACAGGGCTGGGACGAGGGTCCTAATGAGCAGTTCTTC	CASRRRQGWDEGPNEQFF
-	TRBV5-4	TRBJ1-6	TRBD1	TGTGCCAGCAGCCACCGGGACAGAAATTCACCCCTCCACTTT	CASSHRDRNSPLHF
-	TRBV20-1	TRBJ2-7	-	TGCAGTGCTAGGGACGCCAGCCACGAGCAGTACTTC	CSARDASHEQYF
few	TRBV11-2	TRBJ2-3	-	TGTGCCAGCAGCCCGACAGGACACCCTACAGATACGCAGTATTTT	CASSPTGHPTDTQYF
-	TRBV19	TRBJ2-7	-	TGTGCCAGTGCGGTAACAGCATCCTACGAGCAGTACTTC	CASAVTASYEQYF
-	TRBV18	TRBJ2-3	TRBD1	TGTGCCAGCTCACCTCAGGGGGGCACAGATACGCAGTATTTT	CASSPQGGTDTQYF
-	TRBV27	TRBJ2-3	-	TGTGCCAGCAGTTCGCGACTAAGGGAAAGATCAGATACGCAGTATTTT	CASSSRLRERSDTQYF
few	TRBV7-9	TRBJ1-6	-	TGTGCCAGCAGCTTAGCGGCAGAAAGTTCACCCCTCCACTTT	CASSLAAESSPLHF
-	TRBV10-1	TRBJ2-2	-	TGCGCCAGCAGGGTGGACGTAGCCGGGGAGCTGTTTTTT	CASRVDVAGELFF
-	TRBV6-2/TRBV6-3	TRBJ1-6	-	TGTGCCAGCCGACAGGACCGAAGTCCAAATTCACCCCTCCACTTT	CASRQDRSPNSPLHF
few	TRBV3-1	TRBJ2-7	-	TGTGCCAGCAGCCAGCGGGTCCACCTCTCCTACGAGCAGTACTTC	CASSQRVHLSYEQYF
many	TRBV30	TRBJ2-3	TRBD2	TGTGCCTGGAGTTCACTAGCGTTTACCACAGATACGCAGTATTTT	CAWSSLAFTTDTQYF
once	TRBV5-1	TRBJ2-5	-	TGCGCCAGCAGCTTGTCACTAGTCGGGGAGACCCAGTACTTC	CASSLSLVGETQYF
-	TRBV9	TRBJ2-3	TRBD1	TGTGCCAGCAGCGTAGAGGGACAGGGGTCAAATACGCAGTATTTT	CASSVEGQGSNTQYF
-	TRBV20-1	TRBJ2-3	TRBD2	TGCAGTGCTAGGGGACTAGCGGTTACGCAGTATTTT	CSARGLAVTQYF
many	TRBV7-8	TRBJ2-1	-	TGTGCCAGCAGCTGGGGACAACTGTACAATGAGCAGTTCTTC	CASSWGQLYNEQFF
-	TRBV4-3	TRBJ2-1	-	TGCGCCAGCAGCCGAATCTTAGGGACGGGGTCCAATGAGCAGTTCTTC	CASSRILGTGSNEQFF
-	TRBV20-1	TRBJ2-7	-	TGCAGTGCCAATTGGGGACGGCGGAGGGGGTCCTACGAGCAGTACTTC	CSANWGRRRGSYEQYF
many	TRBV5-4	TRBJ2-3	-	TGTGCCAGCAGCTTAGAGGACCAAGGAGATACGCAGTATTTT	CASSLEDQGDTQYF
-	TRBV12-3/TRBV12-4	TRBJ2-1	TRBD2	TGTGCCACGAGACTAGCGGGGGACAATGAGCAGTTCTTC	CATRLAGDNEQFF
-	TRBV18	TRBJ2-3	TRBD2	TGTGCCAGCTCGGGACAGACTAGCGGAAAAACAGATACGCAGTATTTT	CASSGQTSGKTDTQYF
-	TRBV20-1	TRBJ1-6	-	TGCAGTGCCCAAAGAACCTACCGGGACGGGAATTCACCCCTCCACTTT	CSAQRTYRDGNSPLHF
many	TRBV28	TRBJ2-1	-	TGTGCCAGCAGTTTACCCAGTCGGCGCGATCTTGAGCAGTTCTTC	CASSLPSRRDLEQFF
-	TRBV7-2	TRBJ2-4	-	TGTGCCAGCAGCTCTACCGTCTTGGCCCAAAACATTCAGTACTTC	CASSSTVLAQNIQYF
-	TRBV7-8	TRBJ2-3	-	TGTGCCAGCAGCGGCCGGGATGGGGATACGCAGTATTTT	CASSGRDGDTQYF
few	TRBV14	TRBJ1-2	-	TGTGCCAGCAACATGAATGGGGGCATGATCTATGGCTACACCTTC	CASNMNGGMIYGYTF